This T cell receptor beta chain was recorded in a study of identical twins. Study-level results: Fewer insertions marked abundant cord blood beta clonotypes; young adult naive trended weakly, memory not at all.

TCRdb re-called the 5' RACE reads through MiXCR, storing one row per CDR3 protein. The sample contains around 250,000 distinct CDR3 sequences, about 6.7% of which appear only once. On this clonotype: The antigen is undetermined.

These sequences were also reported in another study, on T cells expressing NK-cell markers. That study adds: One observes that, in four donors, these clonotypes were also the leading ones within the CD3+CD56-NKG2C+ fraction. Nothing established the HCMV specificity of expanded NKG2C+ T cell clones.

Sequenced input: CD8+ T cells sorted from blood. The TCR originated in a woman aged 18-29 years in good health.

The CDR3 region is CSASVATGKYNEQFF. The CDR3 DNA sequence: TGCAGTGCTAGCGTCGCCACAGGGAAATACAATGAGCAGTTCTTC. The gene calls are TRBV20-1 and TRBJ2-1; a possible D gene is TRBD1 (6 bases). V dropped 3 bases and J dropped 4 bases, with 16 bases sitting between them. The CDR3 has 15 amino acids. Germline V lookup: CDR1 DFQATT, CDR2 SNEGSKA (reference sequence).